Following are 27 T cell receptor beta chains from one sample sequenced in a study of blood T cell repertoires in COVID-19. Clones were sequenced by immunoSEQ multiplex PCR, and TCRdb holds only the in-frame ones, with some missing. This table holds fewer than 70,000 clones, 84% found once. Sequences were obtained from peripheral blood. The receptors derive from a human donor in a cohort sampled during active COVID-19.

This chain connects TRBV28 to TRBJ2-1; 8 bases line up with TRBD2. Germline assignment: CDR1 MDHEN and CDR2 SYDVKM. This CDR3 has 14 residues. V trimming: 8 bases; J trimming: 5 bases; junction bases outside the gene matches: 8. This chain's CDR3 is CASAAAGGNNEQFF. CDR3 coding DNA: TGTGCCAGCGCTGCCGCGGGGGGAAACAATGAGCAGTTCTTC. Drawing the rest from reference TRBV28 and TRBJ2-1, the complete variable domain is DVKVTQSSRYLVKRTGEKVFLECVQDMDHENMFWYRQDPGLGLRLIYFSYDVKMKEKGDIPEGYSVSREKKERFSLILESASTNQTSMYLCASAAAGGNNEQFFGPGTRLTVL.

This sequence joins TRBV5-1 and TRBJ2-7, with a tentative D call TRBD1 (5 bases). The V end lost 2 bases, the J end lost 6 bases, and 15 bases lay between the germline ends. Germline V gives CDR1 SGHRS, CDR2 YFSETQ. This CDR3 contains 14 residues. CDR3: CASSFTGTLGEQYF. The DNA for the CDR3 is TGCGCCAGCAGCTTCACAGGTACTCTCGGCGAGCAGTACTTC.

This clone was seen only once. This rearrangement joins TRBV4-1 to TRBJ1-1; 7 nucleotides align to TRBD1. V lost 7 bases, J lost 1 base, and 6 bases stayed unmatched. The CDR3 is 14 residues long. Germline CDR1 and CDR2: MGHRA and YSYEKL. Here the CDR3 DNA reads TGCGCCAGCACCAGGGGGACAGCGAACACTGAAGCTTTCTTT. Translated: CASTRGTANTEAFF.

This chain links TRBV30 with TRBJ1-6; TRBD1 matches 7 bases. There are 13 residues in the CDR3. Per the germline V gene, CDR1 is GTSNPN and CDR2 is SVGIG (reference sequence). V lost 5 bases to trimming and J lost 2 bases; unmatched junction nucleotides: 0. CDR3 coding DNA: TGTGCCTGGGGGACAGCCTATAATTCACCCCTCCACTTT. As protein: CAWGTAYNSPLHF.

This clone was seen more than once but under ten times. In nucleotides, the CDR3 is TGTGCCAGCAGCTTGGCCGGGTATTTCTCTAACTATGGCTACACCTTC. As protein: CASSLAGYFSNYGYTF. The V and J genes are TRBV5-6 and TRBJ1-2, with D uncertain. This CDR3 contains 16 residues. V shed 0 bases and J shed 0 bases, with 12 bases lying between them. Germline V CDR1 and CDR2: SGHDT, YYEEEE.

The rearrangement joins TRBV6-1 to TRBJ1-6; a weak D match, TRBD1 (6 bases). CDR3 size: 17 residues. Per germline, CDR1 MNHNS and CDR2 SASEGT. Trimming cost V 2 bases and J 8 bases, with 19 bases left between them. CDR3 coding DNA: TGTGCCAGCAGTGAAAATCAGGGGCCCTCTTATTATTCACCCCTCCACTTT. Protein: CASSENQGPSYYSPLHF.

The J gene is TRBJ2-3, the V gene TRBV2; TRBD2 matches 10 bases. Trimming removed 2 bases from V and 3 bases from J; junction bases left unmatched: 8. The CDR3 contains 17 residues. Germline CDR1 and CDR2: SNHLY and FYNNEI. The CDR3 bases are TGTGCCAGCAGTGAATATGGAGGACTAGCGGATACAGATACGCAGTATTTT. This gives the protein CASSEYGGLADTDTQYF.

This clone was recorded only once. The CDR3 loop reads CASSPRGASTYEQYF. CDR3 coding DNA: TGTGCCAGCAGCCCTCGGGGGGCAAGTACGTACGAGCAGTACTTC. The gene calls are TRBV5-4 and TRBJ2-7; perhaps TRBD2 as D (7 bases). CDR1 is SGHNT, CDR2 YYREEE, per germline (reference sequence). The V and J ends lost 4 bases and 4 bases respectively, with 18 bases between them. The CDR3 totals 15 residues.

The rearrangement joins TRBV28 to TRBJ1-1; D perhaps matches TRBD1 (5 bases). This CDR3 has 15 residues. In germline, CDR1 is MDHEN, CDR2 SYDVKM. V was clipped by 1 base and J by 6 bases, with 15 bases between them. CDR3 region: CASSLLQGRDSEAFF. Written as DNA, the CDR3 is TGTGCCAGCAGTTTATTGCAGGGAAGAGATTCTGAAGCTTTCTTT.

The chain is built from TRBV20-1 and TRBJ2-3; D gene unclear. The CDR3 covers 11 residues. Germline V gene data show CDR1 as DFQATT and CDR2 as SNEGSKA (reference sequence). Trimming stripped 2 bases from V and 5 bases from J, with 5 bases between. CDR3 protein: CSARHGDTQYF. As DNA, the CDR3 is TGCAGTGCTAGACACGGAGATACGCAGTATTTT.

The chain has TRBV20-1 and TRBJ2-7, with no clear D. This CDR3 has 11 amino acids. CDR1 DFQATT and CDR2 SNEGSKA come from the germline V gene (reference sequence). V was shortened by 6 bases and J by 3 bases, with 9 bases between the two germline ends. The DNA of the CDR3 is TGCAGTGCCGAGGTTCTCTACGAGCAGTACTTC. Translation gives CSAEVLYEQYF.

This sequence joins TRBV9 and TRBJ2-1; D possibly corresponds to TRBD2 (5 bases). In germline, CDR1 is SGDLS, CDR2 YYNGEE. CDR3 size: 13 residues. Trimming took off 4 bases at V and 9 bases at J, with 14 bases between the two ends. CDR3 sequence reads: CASSPRERAEQFF. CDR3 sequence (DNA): TGTGCCAGCAGCCCGAGGGAGCGTGCTGAGCAGTTCTTC.

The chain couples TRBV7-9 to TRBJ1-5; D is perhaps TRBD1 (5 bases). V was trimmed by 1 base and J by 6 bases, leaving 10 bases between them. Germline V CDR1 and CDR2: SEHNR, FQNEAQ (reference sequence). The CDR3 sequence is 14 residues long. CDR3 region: CASSLVGVSQPQHF. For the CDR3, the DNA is TGTGCCAGCAGCTTAGTAGGGGTTTCTCAGCCCCAGCATTTT.

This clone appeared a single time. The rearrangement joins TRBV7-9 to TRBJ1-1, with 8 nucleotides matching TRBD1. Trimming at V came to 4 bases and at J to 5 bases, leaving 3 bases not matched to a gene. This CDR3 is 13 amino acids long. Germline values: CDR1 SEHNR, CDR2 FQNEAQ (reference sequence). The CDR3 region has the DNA TGTGCCAGCAGCTGGGACAGGCGTACTGAAGCTTTCTTT. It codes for CASSWDRRTEAFF.

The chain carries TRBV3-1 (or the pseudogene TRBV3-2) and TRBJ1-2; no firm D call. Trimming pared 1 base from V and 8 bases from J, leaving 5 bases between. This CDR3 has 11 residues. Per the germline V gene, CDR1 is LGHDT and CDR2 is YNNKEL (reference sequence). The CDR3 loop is CASSQGLGYTF. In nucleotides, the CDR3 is TGTGCCAGCAGCCAAGGTCTCGGCTACACCTTC.

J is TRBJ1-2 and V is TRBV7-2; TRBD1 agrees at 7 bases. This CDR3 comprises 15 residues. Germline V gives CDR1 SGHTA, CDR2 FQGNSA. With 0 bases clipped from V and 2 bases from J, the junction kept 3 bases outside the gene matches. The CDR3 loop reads CASSLATTGNYGYTF. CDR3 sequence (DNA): TGTGCCAGCAGCTTAGCCACGACAGGGAACTATGGCTACACCTTC.

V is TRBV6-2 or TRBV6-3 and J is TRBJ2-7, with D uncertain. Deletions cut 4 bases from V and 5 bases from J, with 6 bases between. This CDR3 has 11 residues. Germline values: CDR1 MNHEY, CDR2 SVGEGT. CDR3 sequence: CASSWAHEQYF. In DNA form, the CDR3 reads TGTGCCAGCAGTTGGGCCCACGAGCAGTACTTC.

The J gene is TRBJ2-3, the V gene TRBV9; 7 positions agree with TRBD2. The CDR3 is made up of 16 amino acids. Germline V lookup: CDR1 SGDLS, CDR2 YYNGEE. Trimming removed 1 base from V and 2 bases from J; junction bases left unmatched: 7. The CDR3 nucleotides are TGTGCCAGCAGCGTAACAAGCGGGACGTCCACAGATACGCAGTATTTT. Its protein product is CASSVTSGTSTDTQYF.

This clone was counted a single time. The CDR3 region is CASSLDRREQYF. As DNA, the CDR3 is TGTGCCAGCAGCTTAGACCGGCGGGAGCAGTACTTC. The chain carries TRBV7-2 and TRBJ2-7; D unresolved. V lost 1 base and J lost 7, with 8 bases in between. The CDR3 spans 12 residues. Germline V lookup: CDR1 SGHTA, CDR2 FQGNSA.

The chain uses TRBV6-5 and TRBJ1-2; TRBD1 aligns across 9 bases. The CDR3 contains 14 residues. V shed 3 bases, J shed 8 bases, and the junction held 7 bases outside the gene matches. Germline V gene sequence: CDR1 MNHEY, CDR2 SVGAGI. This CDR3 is CASSYAGQGGGYTF. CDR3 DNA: TGTGCCAGCAGTTATGCGGGACAGGGCGGCGGCTACACCTTC.

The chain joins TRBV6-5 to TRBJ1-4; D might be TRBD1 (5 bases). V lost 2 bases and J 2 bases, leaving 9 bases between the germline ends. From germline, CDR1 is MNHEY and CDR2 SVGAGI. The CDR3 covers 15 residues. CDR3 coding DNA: TGTGCCAGCAGTTACGGCAGGGTCACTAATGAAAAACTGTTTTTT. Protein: CASSYGRVTNEKLFF.

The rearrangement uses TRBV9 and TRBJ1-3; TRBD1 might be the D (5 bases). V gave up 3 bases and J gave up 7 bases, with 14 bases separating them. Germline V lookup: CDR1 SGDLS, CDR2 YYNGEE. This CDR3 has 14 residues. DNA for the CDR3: TGTGCCAGCAGCGCAGCGGAGGGGAGGAACACCATATATTTT. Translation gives CASSAAEGRNTIYF.

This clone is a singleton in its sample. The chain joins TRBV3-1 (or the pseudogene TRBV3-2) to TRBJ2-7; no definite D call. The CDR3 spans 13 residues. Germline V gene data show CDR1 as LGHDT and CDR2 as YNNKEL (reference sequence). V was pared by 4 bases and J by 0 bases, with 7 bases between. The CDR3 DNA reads TGTGCCAGCAGCCGAGGCAACTCCTACGAGCAGTACTTC. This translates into CASSRGNSYEQYF.

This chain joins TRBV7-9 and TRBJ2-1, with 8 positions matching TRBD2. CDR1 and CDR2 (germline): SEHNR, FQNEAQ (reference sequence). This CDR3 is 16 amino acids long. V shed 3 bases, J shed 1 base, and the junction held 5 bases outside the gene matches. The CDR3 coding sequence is TGTGCCAGCAGCTTGGGGACTAGTTGGTCCTACAATGAGCAGTTCTTC. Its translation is CASSLGTSWSYNEQFF.

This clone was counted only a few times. This CDR3 is CASSSVYGQGRNTGELFF. Written as DNA, the CDR3 is TGTGCCAGCAGCTCCGTTTATGGACAGGGGCGAAACACCGGGGAGCTGTTTTTT. This sequence joins TRBV7-7 and TRBJ2-2; the match to TRBD1 covers 9 bases. V was pared by 4 bases and J by 2 bases, with 11 bases of the junction left unmatched. This CDR3 region has 18 residues. The V gene's germline CDR1 is SSHAT and CDR2 FNYEAQ (reference sequence).

CDR3 sequence (DNA): TGTGCCAGCAGCTTAGAAGGACAGAGAAATTCACCCCTCCACTTT. Its translation is CASSLEGQRNSPLHF. The genes are TRBV11-1 and TRBJ1-6, with D perhaps matching TRBD1 (6 bases). This CDR3 has 15 amino acids. With 1 base removed from V and 7 bases from J, the gap between germline ends came to 11 bases. Germline V CDR1 and CDR2: SGHAT, FQDESV (reference sequence).

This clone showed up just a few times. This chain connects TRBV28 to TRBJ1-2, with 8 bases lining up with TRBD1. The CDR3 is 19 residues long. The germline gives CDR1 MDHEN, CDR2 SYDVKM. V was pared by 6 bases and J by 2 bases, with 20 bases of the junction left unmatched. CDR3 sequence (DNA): TGTGCCAGCAGCTCCACCGGGGGGACAGGTCTACCTCGGAACTATGGCTACACCTTC. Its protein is CASSSTGGTGLPRNYGYTF.